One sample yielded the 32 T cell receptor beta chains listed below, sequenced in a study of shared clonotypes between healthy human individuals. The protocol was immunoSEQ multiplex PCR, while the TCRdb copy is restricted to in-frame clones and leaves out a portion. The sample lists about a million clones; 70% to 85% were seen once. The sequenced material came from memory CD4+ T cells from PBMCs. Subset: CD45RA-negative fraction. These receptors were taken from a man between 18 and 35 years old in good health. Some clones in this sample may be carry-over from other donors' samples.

The chain's CDR3 is CATSGGWGGTEAFF. The CDR3 region has the DNA TGTGCCACCAGCGGAGGGTGGGGAGGCACTGAAGCTTTCTTT. This rearrangement joins TRBV15 to TRBJ1-1; D unclear. The CDR3 loop spans 14 amino acids. CDR1 is LNHNV and CDR2 is YYDKDF in the germline V gene (reference sequence). V was shortened by 5 bases and J by 4 bases, with 14 bases between the two germline ends.

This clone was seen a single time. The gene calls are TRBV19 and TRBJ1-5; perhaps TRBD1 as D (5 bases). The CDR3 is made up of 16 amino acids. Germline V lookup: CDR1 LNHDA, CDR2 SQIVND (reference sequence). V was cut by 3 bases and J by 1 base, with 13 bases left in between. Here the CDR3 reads CASSIWGSWSNQPQHF. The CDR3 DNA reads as TGTGCCAGTAGTATCTGGGGGTCATGGAGCAATCAGCCCCAGCATTTT.

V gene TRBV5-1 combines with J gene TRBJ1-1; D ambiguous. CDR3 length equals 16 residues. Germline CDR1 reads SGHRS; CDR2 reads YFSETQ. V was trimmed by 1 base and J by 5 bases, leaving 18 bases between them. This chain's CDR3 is CASSLLDGGYLTEAFF. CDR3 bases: TGCGCCAGCAGCTTGTTGGACGGAGGATATTTGACTGAAGCTTTCTTT.

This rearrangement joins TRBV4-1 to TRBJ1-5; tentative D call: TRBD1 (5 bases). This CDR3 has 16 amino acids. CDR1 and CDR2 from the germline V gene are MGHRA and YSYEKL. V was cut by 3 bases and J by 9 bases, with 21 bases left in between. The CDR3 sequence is CASSHHRDVLKGPQHF. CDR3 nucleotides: TGCGCCAGCAGCCATCACCGGGACGTTCTTAAGGGGCCCCAGCATTTT.

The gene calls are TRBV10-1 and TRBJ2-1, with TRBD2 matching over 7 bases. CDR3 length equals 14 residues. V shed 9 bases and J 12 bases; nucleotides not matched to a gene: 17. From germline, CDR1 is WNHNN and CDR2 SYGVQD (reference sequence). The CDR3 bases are TGCGCCAGTGTAACTAGCGAATTACTCAAGGGGCAGTTCTTC. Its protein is CASVTSELLKGQFF.

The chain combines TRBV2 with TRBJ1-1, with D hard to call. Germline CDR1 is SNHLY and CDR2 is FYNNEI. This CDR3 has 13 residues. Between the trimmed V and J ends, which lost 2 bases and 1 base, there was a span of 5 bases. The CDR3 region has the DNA TGTGCCAGCAGTGAATACCGGAACACTGAAGCTTTCTTT. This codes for CASSEYRNTEAFF.

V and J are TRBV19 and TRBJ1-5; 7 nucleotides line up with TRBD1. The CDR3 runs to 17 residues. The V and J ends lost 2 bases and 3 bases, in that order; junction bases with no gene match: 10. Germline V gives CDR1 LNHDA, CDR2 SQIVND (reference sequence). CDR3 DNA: TGTGCCAGTAGTATAACCAGAGGGACAGACTACAATCAGCCCCAGCATTTT. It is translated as CASSITRGTDYNQPQHF.

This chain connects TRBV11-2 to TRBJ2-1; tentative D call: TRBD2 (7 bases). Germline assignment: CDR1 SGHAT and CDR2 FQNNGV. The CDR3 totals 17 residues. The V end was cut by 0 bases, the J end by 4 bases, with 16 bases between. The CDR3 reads CASSLDRGRGSYNEQFF. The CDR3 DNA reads TGTGCCAGCAGCTTAGATCGGGGGCGCGGGAGTTACAATGAGCAGTTCTTC.

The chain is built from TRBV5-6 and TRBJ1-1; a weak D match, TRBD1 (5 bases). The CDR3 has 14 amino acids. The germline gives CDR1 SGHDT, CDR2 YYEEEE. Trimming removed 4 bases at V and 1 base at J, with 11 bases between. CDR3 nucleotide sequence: TGTGCCAGCAGCCTCTCTACAGGGAACACTGAAGCTTTCTTT. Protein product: CASSLSTGNTEAFF.

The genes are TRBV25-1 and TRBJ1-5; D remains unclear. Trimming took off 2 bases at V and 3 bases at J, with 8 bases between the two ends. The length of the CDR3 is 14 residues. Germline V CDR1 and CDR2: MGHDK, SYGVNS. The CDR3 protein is CASSEGIANQPQHF. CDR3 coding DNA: TGTGCCAGCAGTGAAGGGATTGCCAATCAGCCCCAGCATTTT.

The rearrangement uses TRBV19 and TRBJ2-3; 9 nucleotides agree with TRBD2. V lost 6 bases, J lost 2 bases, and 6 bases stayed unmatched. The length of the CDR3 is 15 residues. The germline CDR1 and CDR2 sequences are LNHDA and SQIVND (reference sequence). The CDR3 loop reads CASSQTSGTTDTQYF. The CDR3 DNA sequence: TGTGCCAGTAGCCAGACTAGCGGAACCACAGATACGCAGTATTTT.

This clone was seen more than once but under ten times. CDR3 nucleotides: TGTGCCTGGATTAGGACAGGGGTTACTGAAGCTTTCTTT. Protein sequence: CAWIRTGVTEAFF. The chain combines TRBV30 with TRBJ1-1; 9 nucleotides align to TRBD1. This CDR3 contains 13 residues. CDR1 GTSNPN and CDR2 SVGIG come from the germline V gene (reference sequence). The J segment lost 5 bases and the V segment lost 4 bases, leaving 5 bases of the junction unmatched.

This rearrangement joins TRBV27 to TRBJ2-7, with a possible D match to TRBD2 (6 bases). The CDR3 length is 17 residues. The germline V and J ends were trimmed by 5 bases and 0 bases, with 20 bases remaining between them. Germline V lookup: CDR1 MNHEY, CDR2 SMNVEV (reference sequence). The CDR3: CASSPSGLAPFSYEQYF. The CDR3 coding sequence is TGTGCCAGCAGTCCCTCGGGGCTAGCGCCTTTCTCCTACGAGCAGTACTTC.

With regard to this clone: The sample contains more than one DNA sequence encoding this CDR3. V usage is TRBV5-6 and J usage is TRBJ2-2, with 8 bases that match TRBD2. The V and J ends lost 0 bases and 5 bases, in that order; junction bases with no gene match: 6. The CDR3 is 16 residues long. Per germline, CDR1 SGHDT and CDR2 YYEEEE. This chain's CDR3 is CASSLAAAGGTGELFF. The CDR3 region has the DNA TGTGCCAGCAGCTTGGCCGCGGCGGGAGGTACCGGGGAGCTGTTTTTT.

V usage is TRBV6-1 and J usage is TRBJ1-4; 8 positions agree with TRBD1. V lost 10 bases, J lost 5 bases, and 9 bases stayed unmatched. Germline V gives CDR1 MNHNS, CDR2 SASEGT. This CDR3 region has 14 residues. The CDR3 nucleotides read TGTGCCACCACAGGACAGGGTCTGAATGAAAAACTGTTTTTT. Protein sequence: CATTGQGLNEKLFF.

The CDR3, as DNA: TGTGCCAGCAGCTTAGGGCTTAACTATGGCTACACCTTC. Its protein product is CASSLGLNYGYTF. The rearrangement joins TRBV5-6 to TRBJ1-2, with D uncertain. Trimming removed 2 bases at V and 1 base at J, with 6 bases between. CDR1 is SGHDT, CDR2 YYEEEE, per germline. There are 13 residues in the CDR3.

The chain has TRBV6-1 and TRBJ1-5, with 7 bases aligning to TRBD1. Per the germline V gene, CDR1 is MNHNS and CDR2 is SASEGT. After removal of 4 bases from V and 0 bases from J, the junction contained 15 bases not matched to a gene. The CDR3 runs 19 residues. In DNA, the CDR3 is TGTGCCAGCAGTGCAAGACAGGGTTCGGGGGTTTATAGCAATCAGCCCCAGCATTTT. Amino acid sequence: CASSARQGSGVYSNQPQHF.

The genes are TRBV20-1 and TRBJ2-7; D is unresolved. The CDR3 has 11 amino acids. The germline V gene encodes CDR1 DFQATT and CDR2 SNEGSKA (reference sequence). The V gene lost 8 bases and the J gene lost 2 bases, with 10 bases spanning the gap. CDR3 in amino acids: CSFGGAYEQYF. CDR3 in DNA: TGCAGTTTCGGCGGCGCCTACGAGCAGTACTTC.

The CDR3 bases are TGTGCCAGCAGCCGACTAGCGGGAGATATGGAGACCCAGTACTTC. Amino acid sequence: CASSRLAGDMETQYF. The chain carries TRBV6-1 and TRBJ2-5, with 12 bases that match TRBD2. The CDR3 has 15 residues. Germline V gene lookup returns CDR1 MNHNS and CDR2 SASEGT. After removal of 6 bases from V and 5 bases from J, the junction contained 7 bases not matched to a gene.

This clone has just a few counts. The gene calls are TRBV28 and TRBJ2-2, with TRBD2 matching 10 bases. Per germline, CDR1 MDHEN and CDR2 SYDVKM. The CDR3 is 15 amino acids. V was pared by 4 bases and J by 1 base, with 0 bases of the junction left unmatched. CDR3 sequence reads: CASSWTSGNTGELFF. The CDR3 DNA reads TGTGCCAGCAGTTGGACTAGCGGGAACACCGGGGAGCTGTTTTTT.

CDR3 bases: TGTGCCATCAGTGAAGGGATAGGGGGGGAAAAACTGTTTTTT. This codes for CAISEGIGGEKLFF. The rearrangement joins TRBV10-3 to TRBJ1-4; D might be TRBD1 (6 bases). CDR1 ENHRY and CDR2 SYGVKD come from the germline V gene. Trimming took 3 bases from V and 8 from J, leaving 13 bases between them. CDR3 length: 14 residues.

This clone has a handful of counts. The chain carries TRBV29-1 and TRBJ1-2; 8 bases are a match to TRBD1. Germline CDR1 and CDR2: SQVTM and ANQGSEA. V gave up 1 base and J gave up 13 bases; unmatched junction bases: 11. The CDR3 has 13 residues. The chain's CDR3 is CSVEGGTGKTGTF. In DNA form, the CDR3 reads TGCAGCGTTGAAGGCGGGACAGGAAAGACGGGCACCTTC.

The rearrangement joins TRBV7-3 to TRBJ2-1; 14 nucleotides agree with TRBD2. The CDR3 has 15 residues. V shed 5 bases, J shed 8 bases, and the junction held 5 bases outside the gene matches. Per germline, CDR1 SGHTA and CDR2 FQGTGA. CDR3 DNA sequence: TGTGCCAGCAGCCGACTAGCGGGAGGGCCGGATGAGCAGTTCTTC. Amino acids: CASSRLAGGPDEQFF.

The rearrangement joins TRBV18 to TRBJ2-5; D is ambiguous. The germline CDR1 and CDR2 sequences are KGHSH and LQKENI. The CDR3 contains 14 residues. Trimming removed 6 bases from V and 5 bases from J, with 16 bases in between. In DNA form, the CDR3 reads TGTGCCAGCTCCCCCGCGGCCGGGTTGGAGACCCAGTACTTC. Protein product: CASSPAAGLETQYF.

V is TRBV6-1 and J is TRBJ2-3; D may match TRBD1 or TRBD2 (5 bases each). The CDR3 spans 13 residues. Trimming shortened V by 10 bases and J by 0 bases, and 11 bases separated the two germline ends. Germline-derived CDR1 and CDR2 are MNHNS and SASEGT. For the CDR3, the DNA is TGTGCCACCCGGGACGGTAGCACAGATACGCAGTATTTT. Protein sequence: CATRDGSTDTQYF.

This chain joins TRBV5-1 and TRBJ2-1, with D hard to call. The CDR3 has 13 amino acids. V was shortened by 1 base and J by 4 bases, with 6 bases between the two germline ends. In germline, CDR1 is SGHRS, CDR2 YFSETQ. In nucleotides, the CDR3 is TGCGCCAGCAGCTTGTTGGAGTACAATGAGCAGTTCTTC. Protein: CASSLLEYNEQFF.

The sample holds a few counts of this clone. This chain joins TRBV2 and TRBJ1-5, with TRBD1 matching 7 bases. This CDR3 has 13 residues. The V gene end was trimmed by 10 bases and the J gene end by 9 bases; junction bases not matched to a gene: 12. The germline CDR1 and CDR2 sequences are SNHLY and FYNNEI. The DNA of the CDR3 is TGTGCCATATCAGAGGAAGGGGGCGGGCCCCAGCATTTT. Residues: CAISEEGGGPQHF.

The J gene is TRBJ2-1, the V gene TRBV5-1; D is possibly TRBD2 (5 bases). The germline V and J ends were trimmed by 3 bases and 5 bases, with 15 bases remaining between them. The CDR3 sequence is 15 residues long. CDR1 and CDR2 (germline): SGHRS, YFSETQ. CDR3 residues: CASSSEGSRNNEQFF. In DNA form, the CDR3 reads TGCGCCAGCAGCTCCGAGGGCAGTCGCAACAATGAGCAGTTCTTC.

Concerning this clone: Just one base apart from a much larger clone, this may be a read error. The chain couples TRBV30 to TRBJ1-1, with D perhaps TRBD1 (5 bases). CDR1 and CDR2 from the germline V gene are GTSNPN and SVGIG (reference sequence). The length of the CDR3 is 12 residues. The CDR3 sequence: CAWSVRGGEASF. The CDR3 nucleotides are TGTGCCTGGAGTGTACGGGGAGGGGAGGCTTCCTTT.

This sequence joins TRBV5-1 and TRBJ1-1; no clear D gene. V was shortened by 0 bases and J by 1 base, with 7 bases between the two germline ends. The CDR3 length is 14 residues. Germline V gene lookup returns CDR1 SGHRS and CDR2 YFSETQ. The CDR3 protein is CASSLESSNTEAFF. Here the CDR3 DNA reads TGCGCCAGCAGCTTGGAGTCCTCGAACACTGAAGCTTTCTTT.

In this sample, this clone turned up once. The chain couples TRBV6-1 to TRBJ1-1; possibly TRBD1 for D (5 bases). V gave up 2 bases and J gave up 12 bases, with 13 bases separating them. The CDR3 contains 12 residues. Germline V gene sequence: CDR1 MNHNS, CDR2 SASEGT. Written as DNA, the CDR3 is TGTGCCAGCAGTGAATACGGGGACGGGTCTTTCTTT. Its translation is CASSEYGDGSFF.

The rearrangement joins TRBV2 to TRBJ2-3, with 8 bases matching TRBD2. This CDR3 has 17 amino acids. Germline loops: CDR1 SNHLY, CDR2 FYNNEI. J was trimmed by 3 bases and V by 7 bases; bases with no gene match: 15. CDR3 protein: CASTGPGRGLATDTQYF. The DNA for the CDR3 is TGTGCCAGCACCGGTCCCGGGCGTGGACTAGCAACAGATACGCAGTATTTT.